Below are 9 T cell receptor beta chains sequenced from a single sample in a study of T cell repertoires in cytomegalovirus infection. TCRdb re-analysed the reads in MiXCR, keeping a single row per CDR3 protein. The sample shows 150,000 to 190,000 distinct CDR3 sequences, around 22% of them seen only once. Sample: PBMCs. The origin of the receptors is a human donor in good health (CMV status not recorded). Some clones in this sample may be carry-over from other donors' samples.

This clonotype occurred many times. CDR3 in DNA: TGTGCCAGCAGCCCATTGACTAGCGGTTACGAGCAGTACTTC. Protein: CASSPLTSGYEQYF. The J gene is TRBJ2-7, the V gene TRBV7-8; 9 bases agree with TRBD2. The junction had 6 bases not matched to a gene; V was cut back by 5 bases and J by 4 bases. The CDR3 loop spans 14 amino acids. Germline assignment: CDR1 SGHVS and CDR2 FQNEAQ.

This clonotype was recorded a few times. The V and J genes are TRBV5-1 and TRBJ2-5; 8 bases fit TRBD1. With V trimmed by 4 bases and J by 4 bases, 9 bases remained unmatched. This CDR3 is built from 15 residues. Germline lookup yields CDR1 SGHRS and CDR2 YFSETQ. The CDR3 is CASSGYRGKGETQYF. For the CDR3, the DNA is TGCGCCAGCAGCGGCTACAGGGGGAAGGGAGAGACCCAGTACTTC.

This clonotype occurred many times. The chain couples TRBV7-9 to TRBJ2-5; D is ambiguous. The CDR3 is made up of 13 amino acids. The germline CDR1 and CDR2 sequences are SEHNR and FQNEAQ (reference sequence). The V end lost 8 bases, the J end lost 5 bases, and 15 bases lay between the germline ends. The CDR3: CASGISVLETQYF. As DNA, the CDR3 is TGTGCCAGCGGCATCAGTGTTCTCGAGACCCAGTACTTC.

This clonotype has at least ten counts. The chain uses TRBV4-3 and TRBJ2-1; the match to TRBD2 covers 7 bases. The CDR3 is made up of 17 amino acids. The V gene's germline CDR1 is LGHNA and CDR2 YSLEER. The junction had 13 bases not matched to a gene; V was cut back by 0 bases and J by 8 bases. The CDR3 loop reads CASSQDRRTSPLDEQFF. CDR3 nucleotides: TGCGCCAGCAGCCAAGATAGGAGGACTAGTCCCCTCGATGAGCAGTTCTTC.

At least ten counts were recorded for this clonotype. The genes are TRBV7-8 and TRBJ1-1; D uncertain. This CDR3 is 13 amino acids long. The germline CDR1 and CDR2 sequences are SGHVS and FQNEAQ. Trimming shortened V by 1 base and J by 5 bases, and 8 bases separated the two germline ends. The CDR3 DNA is TGTGCCAGCAGCTTAGACCATAATACTGAAGCTTTCTTT. Residues: CASSLDHNTEAFF.

Points on this clonotype: At one end the junction does not follow the germline gene, possibly because of a read error. The rearrangement joins TRBV7-2 to TRBJ1-2, with 7 nucleotides matching TRBD1. Germline CDR1 reads SGHTA; CDR2 reads FQGNSA. The CDR3 loop spans 14 amino acids. DNA of the CDR3: TGTGCCAGCAGCGCGGGACAGAACAACTCTGGCTACACCTTC. Its protein is CASSAGQNNSGYTF.

This clonotype appeared a few times. J is TRBJ2-5 and V is TRBV12-3 or TRBV12-4; D may be TRBD2 (6 bases). CDR3 size: 14 residues. Between the trimmed V and J ends, which lost 4 bases and 1 base, there was a span of 10 bases. CDR3 coding DNA: TGTGCCAGCAGTTGGCGCGGGGCCCAAGAGACCCAGTACTTC. Its translation is CASSWRGAQETQYF.

The table lists this clonotype with many counts. This chain connects TRBV12-3 or TRBV12-4 to TRBJ2-7, with a tentative D call TRBD2 (6 bases). Trimming took 6 bases from V and 3 from J, leaving 18 bases between them. CDR3 length equals 15 residues. CDR3 sequence reads: CASRPGTGAVYEQYF. In DNA form, the CDR3 reads TGTGCCAGCAGGCCCGGGACGGGAGCTGTCTACGAGCAGTACTTC.

This chain joins TRBV14 and TRBJ2-3, with 8 bases aligning to TRBD2. CDR3 length: 15 residues. Germline lookup yields CDR1 SGHDN and CDR2 FVKESK. Trimming removed 6 bases from V and 0 bases from J; junction bases left unmatched: 5. DNA of the CDR3: TGTGCCAGCAGTAAGCGGGAGAGGAGCACAGATACGCAGTATTTT. This sequence encodes CASSKRERSTDTQYF.